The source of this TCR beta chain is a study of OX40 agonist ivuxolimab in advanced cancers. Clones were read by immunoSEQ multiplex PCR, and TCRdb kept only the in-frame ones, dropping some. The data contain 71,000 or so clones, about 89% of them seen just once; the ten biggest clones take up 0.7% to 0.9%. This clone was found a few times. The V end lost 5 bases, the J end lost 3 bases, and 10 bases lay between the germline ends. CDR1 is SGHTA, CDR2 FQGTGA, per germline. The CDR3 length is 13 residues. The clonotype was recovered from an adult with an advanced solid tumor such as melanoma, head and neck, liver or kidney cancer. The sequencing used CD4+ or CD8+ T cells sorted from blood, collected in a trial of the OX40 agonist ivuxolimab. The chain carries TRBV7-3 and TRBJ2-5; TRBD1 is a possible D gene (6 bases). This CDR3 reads CASSPGQEETQYF. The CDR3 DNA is TGTGCCAGCAGCCCGGGACAAGAAGAGACCCAGTACTTC.